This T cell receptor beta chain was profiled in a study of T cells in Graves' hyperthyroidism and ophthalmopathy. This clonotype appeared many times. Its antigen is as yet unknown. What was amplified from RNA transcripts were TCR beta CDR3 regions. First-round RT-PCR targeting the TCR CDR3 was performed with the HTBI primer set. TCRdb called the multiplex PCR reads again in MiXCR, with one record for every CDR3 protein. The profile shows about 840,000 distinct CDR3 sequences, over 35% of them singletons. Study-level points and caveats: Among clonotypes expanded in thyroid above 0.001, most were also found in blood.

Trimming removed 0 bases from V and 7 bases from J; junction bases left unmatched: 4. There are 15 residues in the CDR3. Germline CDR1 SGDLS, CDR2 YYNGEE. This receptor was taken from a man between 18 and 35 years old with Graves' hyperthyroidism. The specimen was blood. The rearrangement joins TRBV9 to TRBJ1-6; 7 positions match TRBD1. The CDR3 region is CASSVEGASNSPLHF. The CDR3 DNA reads TGTGCCAGCAGCGTAGAGGGGGCATCGAATTCACCCCTCCACTTT.